This TCR beta chain came from a study of human T cells and chemical hapten exposure listed by TCRdb under 2021. Turning to the overall study: For sensitization, 2% DPC in acetone was applied to a 2 cm by 2 cm area of upper inner arm skin. Weekly therapeutic DPC doses were additionally applied to the scalp of patients throughout the roughly 26-week study period. Patch tests used Finn chambers with 0.01% DPC on the upper back, scored after 6 days by International Contact Dermatitis Research Group standards. Alopecia areata with under or over 50% scalp involvement, alopecia totalis and alopecia universalis were represented in the patient cohort, which was mostly female. The libraries were sequenced as a pool, and the TCR yield per sample differed mostly because of small variations in library volumes within the pool. This study followed changes in the peripheral blood TCR repertoire in vivo during primary and secondary sensitization of alopecia patients to the hapten diphenylcyclopropenone (DPC). Patient blood was sampled pre-sensitization (week 0) and at 2, 6 and about 24 weeks after DPC sensitization. Blood for TCR sequencing was provided by twenty-nine alopecia patients at one to four time points (pre-sensitization, 2, 6 and 24 weeks).

Based on the germline V gene, the CDR1 and CDR2 sequences are MDHEN and SYDVKM. Taken from cysteine to phenylalanine, the CDR3 has 13 residues. Only the CDR3 part of the read is kept: 39 bases, read in frame from the first base. V lost 6 bases and J lost 0 bases; the stretch between them is 9 bases long. Overall study results and their limits: Because all patients had alopecia, a presumed autoimmune disease, the immune response of the patients might differ from that of healthy individuals. Patch test score correlated positively with the number of PT1 expanded TCRs, reaching significance at thresholds 8, 16 and 32 but not at 4. Expanded TCRs formed significantly more large CDR3 similarity clusters than pre-sensitization or healthy control sets, consistent with antigen-driven responses. Repeated subsampling changed both the strength of the expansion versus patch-test correlation and the threshold at which the correlation became significant. No change with DPC sensitization was found in the number of TCRs above 1 in 1000 frequency, and no evidence of global repertoire structure alterations was found.

Library construction relied on RACE. Sequencing relied on a NextSeq 500. Library preparation attached unique molecular identifiers to individual cDNA molecules for quantitative, reproducible TCR counting. Both TCR alpha and TCR beta chains were sequenced from each blood RNA sample. In the source study's methods: The median number of TCRs per sample was roughly 100,000, ranging from about 20,000 to 700,000. The Decombinator software suite was used to annotate the V, J and CDR3 of the TCR reads. For PS versus PT1 abundance plots, all samples were subsampled to the same number of TCRs (28,000). Expanded TCRs were defined as absent before sensitization and observed at least eight times at the 2-week time point. TCRdb ran its own pipeline on the public reads, namely fastp trimming at Q25 and MiXCR clone calling, and kept in-frame beta chains. Each record represents a unique CDR3 protein, reported with the most common genes and DNA among its rows. These V and J calls derive from TCRdb rather than the authors' analysis. The sample table lists roughly 80,000 distinct CDR3 sequences, 14% of them with a count of one. Together, the top ten hold 4% to 6% of the sample.

The time point label, as the study defines it: pre-sensitization, week 0. The sample's treatment or condition label is to be understood as: therapeutic diphenylcyclopropenone sensitization with weekly scalp DPC. At every patch-test visit, the blood draw took place before the patch test was put on. Eligible patients were aged 18 to 70, diagnosed with alopecia, deemed suitable for DPC therapy, and excluded if pregnant. Total RNA was extracted from unfractionated whole blood collected in Tempus Blood RNA tubes. This clonotype was counted only a few times. Its cognate antigen has yet to be identified. Base qualities are not at hand, and no much larger clone is one base apart.

The receptor's source is a woman between 45 and 60 years old with alopecia areata. Some clones in this sample may be carry-over from other donors' samples. The V and J segments used are TRBV28 and TRBJ2-7, with a weak D call of TRBD2 (6 bases match). Specimen: whole blood, collected in connection with sensitization to the hapten diphenylcyclopropenone (DPC). CDR3 region: CASRSGASYEQYF. In nucleotides, the sequence is TGTGCCAGCAGATCGGGAGCCTCCTACGAGCAGTACTTC.